This TCR beta chain is from a study of cytomegalovirus exposure and HLA in healthy donors. Study results and limitations: High specificity and sensitivity for cytomegalovirus status were reported for the classifier. It emerged from a later analysis that several of the most significant clusters appeared to be linked to common viral pathogens. Analysis was performed later, and it showed HLA-associated TCR beta chains to be more clonally expanded than equally common others.

About this clone itself: Its antigen is not identified.

A multiplex PCR was run with 60 Vbeta primers and 13 Jbeta primers. In the original processing: Unique TCR beta chains totaled some 78 million in a later count, with roughly 11 million of them shared. Produced via immunoSEQ multiplex PCR; TCRdb's table is partial and in-frame only. V, J and clone size are those of that table, while D and trimming were read from the DNA. The listing contains about 200,000 clones. The TCR sequence derives from a man aged 25 to 45 in good health and CMV-seronegative. Sequencing was performed on PBMCs.

CDR3 DNA: TGTGCCAGCAGTTTAGGGCAGGCCCGTCCCTCTAACTATGGCTACACCTTC. It specifies CASSLGQARPSNYGYTF. V usage is TRBV28 and J usage is TRBJ1-2, with D unresolved. The CDR3 has 17 amino acids. Germline CDR1 MDHEN, CDR2 SYDVKM. V lost 2 bases and J 0 bases, leaving 16 bases between the germline ends.